This T cell receptor beta chain was retrieved from a study of blood T cells in healthy people across ages. The study, taken as a whole, reports: Measured against age, TCR beta diversity per million T cells decreased in a roughly linear manner.

A second PCR, run for roughly 7 to 12 cycles, used a sample-barcoded 5' primer plus a J-beta primer mix. TCRdb reanalysed the 5' RACE reads using MiXCR and keeps one entry per CDR3 protein. Seen here are over 1.5 million distinct CDR3 sequences, roughly 50% observed once, and the top ten hold less than 2.5%. Concerning this clonotype itself: Its cognate antigen is unknown.

Material for sequencing was blood. This receptor was taken from a woman between 35 and 50 years old in good health.

This chain's CDR3 is CATSGKAGFSYNEQFF. In nucleotides, the CDR3 is TGTGCCACCAGTGGGAAGGCAGGGTTCTCCTACAATGAGCAGTTCTTC. The chain links TRBV24-1 to TRBJ2-1, with D tentatively TRBD1 (5 bases). Looked up from germline, CDR1 is KGHDR and CDR2 is SFDVKD. The length of the CDR3 is 16 residues. V was trimmed by 5 bases and J by 0 bases, leaving 13 bases between them.